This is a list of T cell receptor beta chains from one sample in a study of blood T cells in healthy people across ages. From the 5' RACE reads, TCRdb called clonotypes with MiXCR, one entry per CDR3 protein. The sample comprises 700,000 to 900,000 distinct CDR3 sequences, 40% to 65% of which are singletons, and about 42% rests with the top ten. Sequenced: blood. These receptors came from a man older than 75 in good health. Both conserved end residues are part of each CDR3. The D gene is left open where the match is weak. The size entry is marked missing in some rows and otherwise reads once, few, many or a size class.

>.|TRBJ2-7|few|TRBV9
CASSVVPALGPYEQYF
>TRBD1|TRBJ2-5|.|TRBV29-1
CSVVSSTGEETQYF
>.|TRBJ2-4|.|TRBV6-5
CASSYSNGALENIQYF
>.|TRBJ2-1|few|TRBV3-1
CASSQDILGVGEQFF
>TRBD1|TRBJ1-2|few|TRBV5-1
CASAPDRARVYGYTF
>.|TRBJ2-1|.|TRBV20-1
CSARARTSLAQEQFF
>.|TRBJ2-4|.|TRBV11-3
CASRDGNNEQYF
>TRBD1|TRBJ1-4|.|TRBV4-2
CASSQDGTANSPTEKLFF
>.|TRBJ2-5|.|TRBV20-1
CSARDAQSTETQYF
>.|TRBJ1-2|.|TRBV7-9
CASSLSLAGVYGYTF
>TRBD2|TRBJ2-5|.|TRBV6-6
CTSSYHTAGEQYF
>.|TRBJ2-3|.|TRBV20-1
CSARRRGSLSTDTQYF
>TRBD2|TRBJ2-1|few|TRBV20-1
CSARDREGTNEQFF
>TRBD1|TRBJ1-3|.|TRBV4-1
CASSQVLGQGTGNTIYF
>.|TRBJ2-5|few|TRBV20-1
CSARDQGRHVETQYF
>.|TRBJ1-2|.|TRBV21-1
CASSPRAPSLYGYTF
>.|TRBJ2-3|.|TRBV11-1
CASSIGFTDTQYF
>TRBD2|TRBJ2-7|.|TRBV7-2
CASSLTSGGYNEQYF
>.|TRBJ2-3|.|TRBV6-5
CASRYYGYAYF
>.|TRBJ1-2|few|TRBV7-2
CASSPHPGGGYGYTF
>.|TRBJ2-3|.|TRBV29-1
CSVEGGRGDTQYF
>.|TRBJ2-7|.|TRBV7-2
CASSLARGAGSYEQYF
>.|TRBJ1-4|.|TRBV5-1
CASSPTGQREKLFF
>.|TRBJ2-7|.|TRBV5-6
CASWGGRNEQYF
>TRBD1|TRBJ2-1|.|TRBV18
CASSSFTGVSSNEQFF
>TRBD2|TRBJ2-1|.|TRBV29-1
CSVSRRLAGLEQFF
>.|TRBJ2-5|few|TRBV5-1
CASSWGLQGKSETQYF
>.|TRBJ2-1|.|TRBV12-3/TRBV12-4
CASSPIGGWANNEQFF
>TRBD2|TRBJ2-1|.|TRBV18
CASSSILAGVGEQFF
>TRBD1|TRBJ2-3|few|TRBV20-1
CSAFGQGVPSSGDTQYF
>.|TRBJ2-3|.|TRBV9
CASSVVSESTDTQYF
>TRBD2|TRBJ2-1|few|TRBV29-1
CSVRAGGYNEQFF
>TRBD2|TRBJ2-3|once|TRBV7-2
CASSFEGTSGRDTQYF
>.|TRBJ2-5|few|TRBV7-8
CASSPDPRETQYF
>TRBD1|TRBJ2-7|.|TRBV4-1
CASSQVPDRGLGEQYF
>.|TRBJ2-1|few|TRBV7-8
CASSPNSIGNEQFF
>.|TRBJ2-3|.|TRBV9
CASSVGTGAKRDTQYF
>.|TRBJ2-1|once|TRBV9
CASSVAARAGGIERFF
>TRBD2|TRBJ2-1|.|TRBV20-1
CSASSSGSSYNEQFF
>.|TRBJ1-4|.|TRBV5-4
CASSLGGTTNEKLFF
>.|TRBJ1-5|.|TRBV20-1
CSARDPDSRNQPQHF
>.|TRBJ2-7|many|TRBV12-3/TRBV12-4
CASSLVQGSYEQYF
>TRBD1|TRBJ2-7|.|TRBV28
CASGNDRVGEQYF